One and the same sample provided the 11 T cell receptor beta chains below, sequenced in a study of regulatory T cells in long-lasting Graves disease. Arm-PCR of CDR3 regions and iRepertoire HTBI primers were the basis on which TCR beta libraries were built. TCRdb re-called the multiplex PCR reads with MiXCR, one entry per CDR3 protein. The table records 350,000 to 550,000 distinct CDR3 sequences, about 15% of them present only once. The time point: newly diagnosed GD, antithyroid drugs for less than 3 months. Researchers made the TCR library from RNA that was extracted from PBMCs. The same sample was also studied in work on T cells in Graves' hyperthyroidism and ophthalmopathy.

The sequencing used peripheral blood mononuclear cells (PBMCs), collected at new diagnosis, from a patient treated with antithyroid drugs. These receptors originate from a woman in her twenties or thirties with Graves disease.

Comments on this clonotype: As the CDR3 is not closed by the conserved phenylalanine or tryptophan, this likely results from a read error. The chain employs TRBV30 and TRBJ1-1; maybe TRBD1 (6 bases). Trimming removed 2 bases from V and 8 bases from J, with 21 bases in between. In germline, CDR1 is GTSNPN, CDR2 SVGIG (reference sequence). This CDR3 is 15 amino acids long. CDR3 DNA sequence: TGTGCCTGGAGTTCCTGGGGAGGGGACACACCCGAAGCTTTCTCT. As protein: CAWSSWGGDTPEAFS.

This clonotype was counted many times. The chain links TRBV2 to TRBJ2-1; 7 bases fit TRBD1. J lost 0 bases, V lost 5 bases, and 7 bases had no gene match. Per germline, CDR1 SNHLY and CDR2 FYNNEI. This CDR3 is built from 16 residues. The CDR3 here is CASSKGQVSSYNEQFF. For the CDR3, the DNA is TGTGCCAGCAGTAAAGGACAGGTTAGCTCCTACAATGAGCAGTTCTTC.

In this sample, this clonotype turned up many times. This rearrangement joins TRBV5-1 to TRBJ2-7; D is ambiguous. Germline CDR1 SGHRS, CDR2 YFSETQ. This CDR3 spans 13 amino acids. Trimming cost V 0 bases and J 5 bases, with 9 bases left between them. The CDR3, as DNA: TGCGCCAGCAGCTTGGCTCTAGAAAACGAGCAGTACTTC. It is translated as CASSLALENEQYF. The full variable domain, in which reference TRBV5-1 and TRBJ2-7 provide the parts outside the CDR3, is KAGVTQTPRYLIKTRGQQVTLSCSPISGHRSVSWYQQTPGQGLQFLFEYFSETQRNKGNFPGRFSGRQFSNSRSEMNVSTLELGDSALYLCASSLALENEQYFGPGTRLTVT.

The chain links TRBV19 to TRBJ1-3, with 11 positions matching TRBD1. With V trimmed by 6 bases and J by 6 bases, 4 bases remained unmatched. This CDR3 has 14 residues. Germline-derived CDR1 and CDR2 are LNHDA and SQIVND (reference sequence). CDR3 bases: TGTGCCAGTAGGGGGACAGGGGGAGAAAACACCATATATTTT. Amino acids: CASRGTGGENTIYF. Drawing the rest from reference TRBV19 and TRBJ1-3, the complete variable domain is DGGITQSPKYLFRKEGQNVTLSCEQNLNHDAMYWYRQDPGQGLRLIYYSQIVNDFQKGDIAEGYSVSREKKESFPLTVTSAQKNPTAFYLCASRGTGGENTIYFGEGSWLTVV.

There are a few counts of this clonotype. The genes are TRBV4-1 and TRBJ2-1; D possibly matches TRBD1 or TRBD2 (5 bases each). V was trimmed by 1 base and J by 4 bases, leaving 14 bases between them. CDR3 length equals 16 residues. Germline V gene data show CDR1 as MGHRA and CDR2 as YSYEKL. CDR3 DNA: TGCGCCAGCAGCCAAGCAGGGAGTGGACCTTACAATGAGCAGTTCTTC. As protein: CASSQAGSGPYNEQFF.

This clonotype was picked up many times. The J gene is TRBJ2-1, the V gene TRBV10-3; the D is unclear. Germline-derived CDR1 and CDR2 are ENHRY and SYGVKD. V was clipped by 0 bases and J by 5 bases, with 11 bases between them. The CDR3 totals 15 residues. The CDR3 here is CAISESSVGNNEQFF. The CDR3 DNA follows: TGTGCCATCAGTGAGTCAAGCGTGGGGAACAATGAGCAGTTCTTC.

The DNA of the CDR3 is TGTGCCAGCAGCCCTAGGCCGGGACTAGCGGGAGAGGAAGGAGAGACCCAGTACTTC. It translates to CASSPRPGLAGEEGETQYF. This chain joins TRBV11-2 and TRBJ2-5, with 14 bases identical to TRBD2. Germline V CDR1 and CDR2: SGHAT, FQNNGV. This CDR3 comprises 19 residues. V trimming: 5 bases; J trimming: 4 bases; junction bases outside the gene matches: 15.

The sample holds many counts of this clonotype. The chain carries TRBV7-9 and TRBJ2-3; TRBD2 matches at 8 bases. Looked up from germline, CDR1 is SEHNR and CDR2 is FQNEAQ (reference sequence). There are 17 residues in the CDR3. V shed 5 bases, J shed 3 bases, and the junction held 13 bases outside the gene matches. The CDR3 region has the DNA TGTGCCAGCAGCATCCGGGGGGGGACTAGGGAAACAGATACGCAGTATTTT. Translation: CASSIRGGTRETDTQYF.

As DNA, the CDR3 is TGTGCCAGCAGCGGAGACAGGGGACTGAGCGAGCAGTACTTC. This gives the protein CASSGDRGLSEQYF. The chain combines TRBV11-3 with TRBJ2-7; TRBD1 aligns across 8 bases. V lost 5 bases and J lost 6; bases outside the gene matches: 9. The CDR3 extends over 14 amino acids. The germline V gene has CDR1 SGHNT and CDR2 YENEEA.

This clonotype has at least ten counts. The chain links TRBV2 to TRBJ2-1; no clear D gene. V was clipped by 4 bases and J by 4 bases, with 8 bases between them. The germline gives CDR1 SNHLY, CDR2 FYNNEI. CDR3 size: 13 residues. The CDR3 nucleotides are TGTGCCAGCAGTGTGAATTTTTACAATGAGCAGTTCTTC. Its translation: CASSVNFYNEQFF.

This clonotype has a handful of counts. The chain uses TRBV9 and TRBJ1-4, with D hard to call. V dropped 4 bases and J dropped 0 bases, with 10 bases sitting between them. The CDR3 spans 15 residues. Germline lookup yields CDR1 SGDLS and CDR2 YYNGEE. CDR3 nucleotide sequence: TGTGCCAGCAGCCCAAACTCAGCAACTAATGAAAAACTGTTTTTT. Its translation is CASSPNSATNEKLFF.